This T cell receptor (beta chain) was captured in a study of Ad26.COV2.S vaccination and SARS-CoV-2 variants. Treatment described: around 19 received Ad26.COV2.S at low or high dose, single or two shots; roughly five received placebo; per-sample allocation not given. Specimen acquisition occurred on day 63 following the initial vaccine or placebo injection. General study results and limits: Spike-specific TCR breadth was greater after Ad26.COV2.S than placebo.

The table lists this clone with a count of one. Its target is unknown. Only in-frame clones appear in the TCRdb table, and some are missing; sequencing was by immunoSEQ multiplex PCR. The sample records 350,000 to 500,000 clones, about 91% being singletons. The receptor was derived from a person aged 18-60 years who received the Ad26.COV2.S COVID-19 vaccine or a placebo. The starting material was peripheral blood, obtained in a trial of Ad26.COV2.S vaccine versus placebo.

CDR3 protein: CASSQVGAGEKLFF. The CDR3 coding sequence is TGCGCCAGCAGCCAAGTTGGGGCGGGGGAAAAACTGTTTTTT. The rearrangement joins TRBV4-3 to TRBJ1-4; D is perhaps TRBD1 (5 bases). Germline assignment: CDR1 LGHNA and CDR2 YSLEER. V lost 1 base, J lost 8 bases, and 11 bases lay in between. The CDR3 spans 14 residues.